A selection of T cell receptor beta chains follows, all from one sample in a study of OX40 agonist ivuxolimab in advanced cancers. Produced via immunoSEQ multiplex PCR; TCRdb's table is partial and in-frame only. Among roughly 100,000 clones listed, roughly 90% were seen once. The material sequenced was CD4+ or CD8+ T cells sorted from blood, taken in a trial of the OX40 agonist ivuxolimab. The source is an adult with an advanced solid tumor such as melanoma, head and neck, liver or kidney cancer. Both conserved end residues are trimmed from each CDR3. Rows give clone size only sometimes, using once, few, many, or a class for an expanded clone.

TRBV2	NA	13	TRBJ2-1	ASSSGLARFNEQF
TRBV6-1	NA	13	TRBJ1-2	ASSEVMGVNYGYT
TRBV2	NA	13	TRBJ2-1	ASSGTSGADNEQF
TRBV30	NA	10	TRBJ2-5	AWGGSGETQY
TRBV2	NA	11	TRBJ1-1	ASRGGENTEAF
TRBV5-1	NA	12	TRBJ2-7	ASSVHRDTYEQY
TRBV12-5	once	12	TRBJ1-5	ARGQALFNQPQH
TRBV6-1	NA	13	TRBJ2-7	ASSESSGGLHEQY
TRBV5-1	once	15	TRBJ2-5	ASSRTGPTGSGETQY
TRBV19	NA	14	TRBJ2-2	ASSTQDRVLGGELF
TRBV5-6	NA	13	TRBJ2-3	ASRHYHRGTDTQY
TRBV5-6	once	9	TRBJ2-5	ASSLRETQY
TRBV5-1	NA	10	TRBJ2-1	ASSLQGNEQF
TRBV5-1	NA	14	TRBJ1-1	ASSQDGADMNTEAF
TRBV10-3	NA	12	TRBJ2-7	AISRDRYGYEQY
TRBV11-3	NA	13	TRBJ2-5	ASSPSGRTEETQY
TRBV9	few	11	TRBJ1-6	ASSVTENSPLH
TRBV5-1	NA	13	TRBJ2-2	ASQVEAGSAGELF
TRBV7-9	NA	17	TRBJ2-1	ASSPGTSGGLSSYNEQF
TRBV10-2	NA	11	TRBJ1-2	ASSDGRRTGYT
TRBV28	NA	11	TRBJ2-2	ASSTAQARELF
TRBV11-2	NA	12	TRBJ1-1	ASSAQGGFTEAF
TRBV28	NA	11	TRBJ1-3	ASSLTSGNTIY
TRBV4-2	NA	15	TRBJ1-1	ASRRIGGDRKNTEAF
TRBV18	NA	11	TRBJ1-3	ASSGEQGNTIY